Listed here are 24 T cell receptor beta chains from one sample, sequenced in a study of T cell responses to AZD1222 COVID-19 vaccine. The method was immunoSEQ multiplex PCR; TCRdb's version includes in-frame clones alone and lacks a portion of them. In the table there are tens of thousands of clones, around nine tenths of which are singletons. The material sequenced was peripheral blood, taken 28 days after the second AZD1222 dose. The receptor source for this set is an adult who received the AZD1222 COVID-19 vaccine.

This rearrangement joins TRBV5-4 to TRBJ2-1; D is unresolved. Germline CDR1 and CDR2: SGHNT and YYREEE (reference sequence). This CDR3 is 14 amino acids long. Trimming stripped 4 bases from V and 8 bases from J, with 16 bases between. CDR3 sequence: CASSALTGGYEQFF. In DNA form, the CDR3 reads TGTGCCAGCAGCGCCCTCACTGGTGGGTATGAGCAGTTCTTC.

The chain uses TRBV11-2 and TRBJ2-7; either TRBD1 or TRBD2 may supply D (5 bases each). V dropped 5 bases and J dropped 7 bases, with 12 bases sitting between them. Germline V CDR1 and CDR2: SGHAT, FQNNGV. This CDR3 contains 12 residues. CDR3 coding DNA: TGTGCCAGCAGCCCCGGGACCGTGGAGCAGTACTTC. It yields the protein CASSPGTVEQYF.

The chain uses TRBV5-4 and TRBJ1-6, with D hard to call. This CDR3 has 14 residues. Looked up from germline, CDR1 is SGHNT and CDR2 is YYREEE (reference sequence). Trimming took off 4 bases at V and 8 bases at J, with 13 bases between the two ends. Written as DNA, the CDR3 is TGTGCCAGCAGCCGAAGCCAGGCGGATTCACCCCTCCACTTT. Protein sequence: CASSRSQADSPLHF.

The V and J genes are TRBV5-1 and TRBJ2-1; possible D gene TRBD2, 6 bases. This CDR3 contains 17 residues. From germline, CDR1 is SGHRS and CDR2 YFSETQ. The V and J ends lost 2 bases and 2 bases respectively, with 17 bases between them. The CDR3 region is CASSLIRGAGTYNEQFF. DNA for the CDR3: TGCGCCAGCAGCTTAATCCGCGGGGCTGGAACCTACAATGAGCAGTTCTTC.

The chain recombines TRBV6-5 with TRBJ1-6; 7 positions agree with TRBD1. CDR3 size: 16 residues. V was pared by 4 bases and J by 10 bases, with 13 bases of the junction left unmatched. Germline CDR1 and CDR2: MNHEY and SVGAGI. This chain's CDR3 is CASSLQGMGRASPLHF. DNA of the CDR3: TGTGCCAGCAGTTTACAGGGGATGGGGAGGGCCTCACCCCTCCACTTT.

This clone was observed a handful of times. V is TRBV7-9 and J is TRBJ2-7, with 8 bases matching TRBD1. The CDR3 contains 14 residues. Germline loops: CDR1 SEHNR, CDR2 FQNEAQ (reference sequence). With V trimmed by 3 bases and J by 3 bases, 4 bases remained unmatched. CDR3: CASSLQGAYYEQYF. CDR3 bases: TGTGCCAGCAGCTTGCAGGGGGCGTACTACGAGCAGTACTTC.

This CDR3 reads CASSLYGAGTLQETQYF. CDR3 DNA: TGTGCCAGCAGTTTATATGGGGCAGGGACACTCCAAGAGACCCAGTACTTC. The chain joins TRBV27 to TRBJ2-5, with D possibly being TRBD1 (6 bases). Germline CDR1 reads MNHEY; CDR2 reads SMNVEV (reference sequence). The CDR3 consists of 17 residues. The V gene lost 1 base and the J gene lost 1 base, with 16 bases spanning the gap.

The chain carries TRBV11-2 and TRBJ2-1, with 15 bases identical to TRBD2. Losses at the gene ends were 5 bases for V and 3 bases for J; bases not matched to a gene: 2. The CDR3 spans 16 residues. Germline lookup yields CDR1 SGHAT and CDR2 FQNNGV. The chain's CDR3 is CASSRTSGGVYNEQFF. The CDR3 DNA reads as TGTGCCAGCAGCCGGACTAGCGGGGGGGTCTACAATGAGCAGTTCTTC.

CDR3: CASSLPTDTQYF. The CDR3 bases are TGTGCCAGCAGCTTACCGACAGATACGCAGTATTTT. The chain employs TRBV11-2 and TRBJ2-3; no definite D call. CDR1 is SGHAT, CDR2 FQNNGV, per germline. The CDR3 loop spans 12 amino acids. V was clipped by 2 bases and J by 3 bases, with 3 bases between them. The full variable domain, rest sourced from reference TRBV11-2 and TRBJ2-3, is EAGVAQSPRYKIIEKRQSVAFWCNPISGHATLYWYQQILGQGPKLLIQFQNNGVVDDSQLPKDRFSAERLKGVDSTLKIQPAKLEDSAVYLCASSLPTDTQYFGPGTRLTVL.

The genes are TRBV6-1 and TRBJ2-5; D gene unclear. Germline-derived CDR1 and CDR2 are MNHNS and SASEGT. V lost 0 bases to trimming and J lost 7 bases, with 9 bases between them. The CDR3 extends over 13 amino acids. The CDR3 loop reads CASSEAGPGTQYF. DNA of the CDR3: TGTGCCAGCAGTGAAGCTGGCCCGGGGACCCAGTACTTC.

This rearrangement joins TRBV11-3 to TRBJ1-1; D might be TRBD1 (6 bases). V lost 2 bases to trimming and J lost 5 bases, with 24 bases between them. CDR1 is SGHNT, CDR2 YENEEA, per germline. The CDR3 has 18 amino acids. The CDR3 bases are TGTGCCAGCAGCTTAATGGGGATGTGGGGGCGCAGAGTGACTGAAGCTTTCTTT. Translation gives CASSLMGMWGRRVTEAFF.

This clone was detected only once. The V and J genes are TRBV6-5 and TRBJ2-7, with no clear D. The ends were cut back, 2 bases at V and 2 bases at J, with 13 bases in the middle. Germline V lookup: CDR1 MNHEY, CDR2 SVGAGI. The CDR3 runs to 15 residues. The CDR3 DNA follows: TGTGCCAGCAGTTACGGCGTGGCGGCGACCTACGAGCAGTACTTC. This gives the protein CASSYGVAATYEQYF.

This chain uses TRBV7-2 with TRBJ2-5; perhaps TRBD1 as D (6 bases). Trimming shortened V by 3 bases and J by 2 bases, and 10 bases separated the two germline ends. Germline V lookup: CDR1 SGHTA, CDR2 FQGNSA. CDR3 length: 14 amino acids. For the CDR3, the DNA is TGTGCCAGCAGCTTCAGGGGCCAACAAGAGACCCAGTACTTC. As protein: CASSFRGQQETQYF.

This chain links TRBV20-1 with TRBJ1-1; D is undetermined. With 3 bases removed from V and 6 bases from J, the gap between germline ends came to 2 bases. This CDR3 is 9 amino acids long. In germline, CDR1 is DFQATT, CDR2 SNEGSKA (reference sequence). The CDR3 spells CSASPEAFF. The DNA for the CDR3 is TGCAGTGCTAGTCCTGAAGCTTTCTTT.

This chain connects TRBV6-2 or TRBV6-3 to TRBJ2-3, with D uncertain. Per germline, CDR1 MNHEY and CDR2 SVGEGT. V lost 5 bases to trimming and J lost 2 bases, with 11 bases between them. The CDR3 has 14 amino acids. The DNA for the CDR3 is TGTGCCAGCAGTCCCTATTTTCCCACAGATACGCAGTATTTT. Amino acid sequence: CASSPYFPTDTQYF.

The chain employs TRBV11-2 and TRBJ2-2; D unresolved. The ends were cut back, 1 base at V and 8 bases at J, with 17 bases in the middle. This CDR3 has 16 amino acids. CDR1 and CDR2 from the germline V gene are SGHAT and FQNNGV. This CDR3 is CASSLGVSGFGGELFF. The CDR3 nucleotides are TGTGCCAGCAGCTTAGGGGTCTCTGGTTTCGGAGGGGAGCTGTTTTTT.

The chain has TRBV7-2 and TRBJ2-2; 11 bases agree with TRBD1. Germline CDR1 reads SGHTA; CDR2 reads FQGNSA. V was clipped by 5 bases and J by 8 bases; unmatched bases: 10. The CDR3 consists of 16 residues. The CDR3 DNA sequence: TGTGCCAGCAGCCCGGGCGGGACAGGGGGTGGAGGGGAGCTGTTTTTT. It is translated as CASSPGGTGGGGELFF.

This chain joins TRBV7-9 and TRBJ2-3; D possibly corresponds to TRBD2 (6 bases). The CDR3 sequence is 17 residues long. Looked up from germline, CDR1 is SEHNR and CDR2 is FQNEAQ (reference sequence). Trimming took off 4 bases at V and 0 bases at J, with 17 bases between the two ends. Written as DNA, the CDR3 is TGTGCCAGCAGCTCTCCCACGGGGGAATCTAGCACAGATACGCAGTATTTT. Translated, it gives CASSSPTGESSTDTQYF.

CDR3 coding DNA: TGTGCCAGCAGCGTAGGTCCGCGTGAGTTCCGGAAGCCCCAGCATTTT. Translated, it gives CASSVGPREFRKPQHF. The J gene is TRBJ1-5, the V gene TRBV9; D is unclear. The V end was cut by 0 bases, the J end by 8 bases, with 18 bases between. The CDR3 extends over 16 amino acids. Germline assignment: CDR1 SGDLS and CDR2 YYNGEE.

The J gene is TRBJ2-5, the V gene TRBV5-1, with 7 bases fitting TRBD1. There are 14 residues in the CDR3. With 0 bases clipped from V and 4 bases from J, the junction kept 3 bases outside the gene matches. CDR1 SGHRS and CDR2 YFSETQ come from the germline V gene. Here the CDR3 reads CASSLGSGGETQYF. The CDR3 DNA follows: TGCGCCAGCAGCTTGGGGTCAGGGGGAGAGACCCAGTACTTC. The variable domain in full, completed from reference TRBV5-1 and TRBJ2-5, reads KAGVTQTPRYLIKTRGQQVTLSCSPISGHRSVSWYQQTPGQGLQFLFEYFSETQRNKGNFPGRFSGRQFSNSRSEMNVSTLELGDSALYLCASSLGSGGETQYFGPGTRLLVL.

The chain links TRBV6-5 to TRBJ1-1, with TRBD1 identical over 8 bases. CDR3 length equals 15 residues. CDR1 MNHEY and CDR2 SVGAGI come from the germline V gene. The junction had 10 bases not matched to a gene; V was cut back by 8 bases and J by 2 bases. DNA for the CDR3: TGTGCCAGCCCGATGAGGGGACAGGTCAACACTGAAGCTTTCTTT. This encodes CASPMRGQVNTEAFF.

CDR3 sequence: CASSLTEFGNTIYF. The CDR3 DNA reads as TGTGCCAGCAGCTTGACCGAATTTGGAAACACCATATATTTT. This rearrangement joins TRBV7-2 to TRBJ1-3; D is unclear. CDR1 and CDR2 (germline): SGHTA, FQGNSA. The CDR3 runs 14 residues. Trimming left V 3 bases short and J 3 bases short, with 9 bases between.

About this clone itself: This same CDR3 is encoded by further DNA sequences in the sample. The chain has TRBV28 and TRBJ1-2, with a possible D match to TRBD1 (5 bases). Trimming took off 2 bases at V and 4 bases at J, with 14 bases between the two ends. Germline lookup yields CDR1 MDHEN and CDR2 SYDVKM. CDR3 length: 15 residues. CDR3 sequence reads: CASSLPQGLPYGYTF. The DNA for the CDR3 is TGTGCCAGCAGTTTACCCCAGGGCCTTCCCTATGGCTACACCTTC.

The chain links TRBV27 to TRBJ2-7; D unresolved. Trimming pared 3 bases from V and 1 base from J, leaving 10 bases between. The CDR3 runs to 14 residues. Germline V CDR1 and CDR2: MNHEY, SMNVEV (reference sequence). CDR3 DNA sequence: TGTGCCAGCAGTTTTGCGGACGGATCCTACGAGCAGTACTTC. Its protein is CASSFADGSYEQYF.